The 31 T cell receptor beta chains given below trace back to one sample, sequenced in a study of OX40 agonist ivuxolimab in advanced cancers. Sequenced by immunoSEQ multiplex PCR; TCRdb stores in-frame clones only, minus some. The repertoire consists of about 65,000 clones, with around 86% occurring once and the leading ten covering 0.38%. Source: CD4+ or CD8+ T cells sorted from blood, taken in a trial of the OX40 agonist ivuxolimab. The receptor source for this set is an adult with an advanced solid tumor such as melanoma, head and neck, liver or kidney cancer.

V and J are TRBV2 and TRBJ2-4, with TRBD1 as a possible D gene (5 bases). Germline V gives CDR1 SNHLY, CDR2 FYNNEI. V lost 8 bases and J lost 3, with 17 bases in between. The CDR3 runs to 15 residues. CDR3 protein: CASGPDRQFKNIQYF. In nucleotides, the CDR3 is TGTGCCAGCGGCCCTGATCGACAGTTCAAAAACATTCAGTACTTC.

This clone was seen just once. This chain uses TRBV5-1 with TRBJ2-3; perhaps TRBD1 as D (6 bases). The CDR3 has 17 residues. CDR1 and CDR2 (germline): SGHRS, YFSETQ. The V gene lost 0 bases and the J gene lost 2 bases, with 16 bases spanning the gap. DNA of the CDR3: TGCGCCAGCAGCTTGGCCCGGAGAGGGGGAAACACAGATACGCAGTATTTT. It specifies CASSLARRGGNTDTQYF.

The chain has TRBV5-6 and TRBJ1-2; 9 bases align to TRBD1. Germline V gene lookup returns CDR1 SGHDT and CDR2 YYEEEE. The CDR3 length is 13 residues. V shed 4 bases, J shed 8 bases, and the junction held 6 bases outside the gene matches. CDR3 in amino acids: CASSRGQGMGYTF. The CDR3 nucleotides read TGTGCCAGCAGCCGGGGACAGGGAATGGGCTACACCTTC.

The rearrangement links TRBV7-2 to TRBJ1-5; D is unclear. Between the trimmed V and J ends, which lost 5 bases and 0 bases, there was a span of 5 bases. Germline CDR1 is SGHTA and CDR2 is FQGNSA. The CDR3 contains 13 residues. Written as DNA, the CDR3 is TGTGCCAGCAGCCGAGATAGCAATCAGCCCCAGCATTTT. This codes for CASSRDSNQPQHF.

This chain links TRBV7-3 with TRBJ2-3; unclear D gene. Deletions cut 1 base from V and 3 bases from J, with 11 bases between. Germline loops: CDR1 SGHTA, CDR2 FQGTGA. This CDR3 is 15 amino acids long. The CDR3 is CASSLNPSTTDTQYF. The CDR3 DNA is TGTGCCAGCAGCTTAAACCCTAGTACTACAGATACGCAGTATTTT.

The V gene is TRBV5-4, the J gene TRBJ2-3; 11 bases align to TRBD2. Germline V gene data show CDR1 as SGHNT and CDR2 as YYREEE (reference sequence). Unmatched junction bases numbered 14, after V lost 9 bases and J lost 2 bases. CDR3 length: 17 residues. CDR3 DNA: TGTGCCACCCCTGTTAGGTCTAGCGGGGGGTACACAGATACGCAGTATTTT. This sequence encodes CATPVRSSGGYTDTQYF.

This clone was counted once. The chain uses TRBV5-1 and TRBJ2-7, with 10 bases matching TRBD1. Germline V lookup: CDR1 SGHRS, CDR2 YFSETQ. The CDR3 extends over 13 amino acids. V lost 5 bases to trimming and J lost 5 bases; unmatched junction nucleotides: 4. The CDR3 loop reads CASRTTGGDEQYF. The DNA of the CDR3 is TGCGCCAGCAGAACGACAGGGGGCGACGAGCAGTACTTC.

The CDR3 DNA reads TGTGCCAGCAGCTTAGTGAGGACAGGTAGCACAGATACGCAGTATTTT. Translating gives CASSLVRTGSTDTQYF. The chain carries TRBV11-2 and TRBJ2-3; 7 bases align to TRBD1. The CDR3 loop spans 16 amino acids. V shed 1 base, J shed 0 bases, and the junction held 4 bases outside the gene matches. Germline V gives CDR1 SGHAT, CDR2 FQNNGV.

J is TRBJ2-5 and V is TRBV5-1; D ambiguous. This CDR3 spans 9 amino acids. Germline CDR1 reads SGHRS; CDR2 reads YFSETQ. V was pared by 5 bases and J by 4 bases, with 0 bases between. The CDR3 DNA is TGCGCCAGCAGAGAGACCCAGTACTTC. It is translated as CASRETQYF.

The rearrangement uses TRBV7-2 and TRBJ1-2; TRBD1 matches 8 bases. CDR3 length: 17 amino acids. The germline CDR1 and CDR2 sequences are SGHTA and FQGNSA. The V and J ends lost 1 base and 2 bases, in that order; junction bases with no gene match: 9. The CDR3 here is CASSLGSGTGSNYGYTF. The CDR3 DNA follows: TGTGCCAGCAGCTTAGGATCCGGGACAGGAAGCAACTATGGCTACACCTTC.

This clone has just one count. The V gene is TRBV14, the J gene TRBJ2-3, with D perhaps assigned TRBD1 or TRBD2 (6 bases each). CDR3 size: 15 residues. CDR1 is SGHDN, CDR2 FVKESK, per germline. V gave up 2 bases and J gave up 5 bases, with 14 bases separating them. CDR3 sequence: CASSQWGAGEDTQYF. CDR3 sequence (DNA): TGTGCCAGCAGCCAATGGGGGGCCGGGGAAGATACGCAGTATTTT. Together with reference TRBV14 and TRBJ2-3, the CDR3 gives the full variable domain: EAGVTQFPSHSVIEKGQTVTLRCDPISGHDNLYWYRRVMGKEIKFLLHFVKESKQDESGMPNNRFLAERTGGTYSTLKVQPAELEDSGVYFCASSQWGAGEDTQYFGPGTRLTVL.

This clone turned up a few times. The gene calls are TRBV2 and TRBJ1-5; the match to TRBD1 covers 7 bases. The length of the CDR3 is 13 residues. Germline CDR1 SNHLY, CDR2 FYNNEI. Losses at the gene ends were 8 bases for V and 10 bases for J; bases not matched to a gene: 11. CDR3 nucleotide sequence: TGTGCCAGCGTTCGGGACAGTAATTTACCCCAGCATTTT. As protein: CASVRDSNLPQHF.

The chain recombines TRBV5-1 with TRBJ2-6, with D possibly being TRBD2 (6 bases). This CDR3 is 16 amino acids long. Germline V lookup: CDR1 SGHRS, CDR2 YFSETQ. V lost 3 bases to trimming and J lost 3 bases, with 13 bases between them. DNA of the CDR3: TGCGCCAGCAGCTCCGGTGGAGGGGTTGGGGCCAACGTCCTGACTTTC. Encoded protein: CASSSGGGVGANVLTF. Combining the CDR3 with reference TRBV5-1 and TRBJ2-6 gives the whole variable domain KAGVTQTPRYLIKTRGQQVTLSCSPISGHRSVSWYQQTPGQGLQFLFEYFSETQRNKGNFPGRFSGRQFSNSRSEMNVSTLELGDSALYLCASSSGGGVGANVLTFGAGSRLTVL.

The rearrangement joins TRBV19 to TRBJ2-3; D assignment may be TRBD1 or TRBD2 (5 bases each). In germline, CDR1 is LNHDA, CDR2 SQIVND (reference sequence). This CDR3 is built from 17 residues. Trimming left V 2 bases short and J 4 bases short, with 19 bases between. Here the CDR3 DNA reads TGTGCCAGTAGTATAAAGGGGACCCGAACAATCCCAGATACGCAGTATTTT. Amino acids: CASSIKGTRTIPDTQYF. Full variable domain (outside the CDR3, taken from reference TRBV19 and TRBJ2-3): DGGITQSPKYLFRKEGQNVTLSCEQNLNHDAMYWYRQDPGQGLRLIYYSQIVNDFQKGDIAEGYSVSREKKESFPLTVTSAQKNPTAFYLCASSIKGTRTIPDTQYFGPGTRLTVL.

V and J are TRBV6-1 and TRBJ2-1, with D possibly called TRBD1 or TRBD2 (5 bases each). Germline V lookup: CDR1 MNHNS, CDR2 SASEGT. The ends were cut back, 4 bases at V and 8 bases at J, with 15 bases in the middle. The CDR3 is 14 amino acids. CDR3 protein: CASSGGTVFYEQFF. For the CDR3, the DNA is TGTGCCAGCAGTGGGGGGACGGTTTTCTATGAGCAGTTCTTC.

The V and J genes are TRBV6-6 and TRBJ2-3; possibly TRBD1 or TRBD2 for D (7 bases each). Deletions cut 7 bases from V and 6 bases from J, with 17 bases between. This CDR3 comprises 14 residues. The germline gives CDR1 MNHNY, CDR2 SVGAGI (reference sequence). CDR3 residues: CASKGEGARDTQYF. The CDR3 DNA reads TGTGCCAGCAAGGGGGAGGGGGCGCGTGATACGCAGTATTTT.

This chain connects TRBV15 to TRBJ1-5, with 10 bases that match TRBD1. The CDR3 loop spans 15 amino acids. CDR1 and CDR2 (germline): LNHNV, YYDKDF (reference sequence). The V gene end was trimmed by 5 bases and the J gene end by 8 bases; junction bases not matched to a gene: 9. In DNA form, the CDR3 reads TGTGCCACCAGCCGCCGGGACAGGGGTGCGGAGCCCCAGCATTTT. It yields the protein CATSRRDRGAEPQHF. Full variable domain (missing parts from reference TRBV15 and TRBJ1-5): DAMVIQNPRYQVTQFGKPVTLSCSQTLNHNVMYWYQQKSSQAPKLLFHYYDKDFNNEADTPDNFQSRRPNTSFCFLDIRSPGLGDTAMYLCATSRRDRGAEPQHFGDGTRLSIL.

V and J are TRBV11-2 and TRBJ1-6; D remains ambiguous. This CDR3 comprises 17 residues. CDR1 SGHAT and CDR2 FQNNGV come from the germline V gene. V was cut by 3 bases and J by 5 bases, with 17 bases left in between. The CDR3 reads CASSFYGGRKDNSPLHF. The DNA for the CDR3 is TGTGCCAGCAGCTTTTATGGAGGGCGTAAGGATAATTCACCCCTCCACTTT.

V usage is TRBV4-2 and J usage is TRBJ1-1; D unclear. This CDR3 contains 14 residues. Germline V gene sequence: CDR1 LGHNA, CDR2 YNFKEQ. V lost 2 bases and J lost 1, with 8 bases in between. CDR3 region: CASSQFPGNTEAFF. CDR3 nucleotides: TGTGCCAGCAGCCAATTCCCAGGGAACACTGAAGCTTTCTTT.

This clone was recorded only once. The V and J genes are TRBV5-6 and TRBJ2-1; D is perhaps TRBD2 (6 bases). CDR3 length equals 16 residues. The ends were cut back, 0 bases at V and 7 bases at J, with 17 bases in the middle. Germline V gene sequence: CDR1 SGHDT, CDR2 YYEEEE. The CDR3 bases are TGTGCCAGCAGCTTGGGACGGCGGGGTCCTTCTAATGAGCAGTTCTTC. Translation gives CASSLGRRGPSNEQFF.

The V call is TRBV5-4, the J call TRBJ2-1, with 7 bases that match TRBD2. Germline V CDR1 and CDR2: SGHNT, YYREEE (reference sequence). The ends lost 4 bases at V and 2 bases at J; junction bases unmatched: 12. The CDR3 contains 17 residues. CDR3 sequence reads: CASSPSRWGGAYNEQFF. DNA for the CDR3: TGTGCCAGCAGCCCGTCCCGGTGGGGGGGGGCCTACAATGAGCAGTTCTTC.

This clone came up once. V gene TRBV5-1 combines with J gene TRBJ2-7, with a possible D match to TRBD1 (5 bases). The V end lost 2 bases, the J end lost 6 bases, and 15 bases lay between the germline ends. The CDR3 totals 14 residues. The germline V gene encodes CDR1 SGHRS and CDR2 YFSETQ. Written as DNA, the CDR3 is TGCGCCAGCAGCTTAGGGGATCCTACGATCGAGCAGTACTTC. It specifies CASSLGDPTIEQYF.

The genes are TRBV10-3 and TRBJ1-5; tentatively, D is TRBD1 (5 bases). Per germline, CDR1 ENHRY and CDR2 SYGVKD. The CDR3 spans 13 residues. The V and J ends lost 7 bases and 0 bases respectively, with 7 bases between them. CDR3 region: CAIKQDSNQPQHF. The CDR3 DNA is TGTGCCATCAAACAGGATAGCAATCAGCCCCAGCATTTT.

The chain carries TRBV6-5 and TRBJ2-3; D tentatively fits TRBD1 or TRBD2 (5 bases each). From germline, CDR1 is MNHEY and CDR2 SVGAGI. There are 14 residues in the CDR3. V gave up 6 bases and J gave up 1 base, with 11 bases separating them. The CDR3 here is CASRTRDGTDTQYF. The CDR3 nucleotides read TGTGCCAGCAGGACACGGGACGGCACAGATACGCAGTATTTT.

This chain joins TRBV19 and TRBJ2-7; D is perhaps TRBD2 (5 bases). V lost 5 bases to trimming and J lost 4 bases, with 12 bases between them. The V gene's germline CDR1 is LNHDA and CDR2 SQIVND (reference sequence). This CDR3 contains 13 residues. This CDR3 reads CASSLGEGYEQYF. In DNA form, the CDR3 reads TGTGCCAGTAGTCTGGGTGAGGGTTACGAGCAGTACTTC. The full variable domain, with the rest looked up from reference TRBV19 and TRBJ2-7, is DGGITQSPKYLFRKEGQNVTLSCEQNLNHDAMYWYRQDPGQGLRLIYYSQIVNDFQKGDIAEGYSVSREKKESFPLTVTSAQKNPTAFYLCASSLGEGYEQYFGPGTRLTVT.

The chain links TRBV30 to TRBJ1-2, with D maybe TRBD1 (5 bases). The CDR3 is 14 amino acids. The germline V gene has CDR1 GTSNPN and CDR2 SVGIG (reference sequence). The V and J ends lost 0 bases and 4 bases respectively, with 12 bases between them. CDR3 loop: CAWSVGGSGYGYTF. CDR3 DNA: TGTGCCTGGAGTGTCGGGGGGAGCGGCTATGGCTACACCTTC.

The chain joins TRBV25-1 to TRBJ1-5, with D maybe TRBD1 (5 bases). Trimming removed 6 bases from V and 1 base from J, with 10 bases in between. The CDR3 contains 14 residues. Germline V gene data show CDR1 as MGHDK and CDR2 as SYGVNS. The CDR3 loop reads CASSHRGSNQPQHF. In DNA form, the CDR3 reads TGTGCCAGCAGCCATAGGGGAAGCAATCAGCCCCAGCATTTT.

This chain uses TRBV28 with TRBJ2-7; D is possibly TRBD1 (6 bases). The CDR3 length is 14 residues. Germline CDR1 is MDHEN and CDR2 is SYDVKM. Deletions cut 8 bases from V and 2 bases from J, with 16 bases between. This CDR3 reads CASGGGPHPYEQYF. Written as DNA, the CDR3 is TGTGCCAGCGGGGGCGGGCCGCACCCCTACGAGCAGTACTTC.

The rearrangement joins TRBV6-5 to TRBJ1-2; D may be TRBD1 (6 bases). CDR3 length equals 13 residues. V lost 6 bases and J lost 1, with 9 bases in between. The germline V gene has CDR1 MNHEY and CDR2 SVGAGI. CDR3 region: CASRGGVNYGYTF. Here the CDR3 DNA reads TGTGCCAGCAGAGGGGGAGTTAACTATGGCTACACCTTC.

This clone was found a few times. CDR3: CASDGGGGSYGYTF. The DNA of the CDR3 is TGTGCCAGCGATGGGGGAGGGGGAAGTTATGGCTACACCTTC. The chain couples TRBV7-9 to TRBJ1-2, with TRBD1 as a possible D gene (6 bases). The CDR3 has 14 residues. V was pared by 8 bases and J by 5 bases, with 18 bases between. Germline V lookup: CDR1 SEHNR, CDR2 FQNEAQ (reference sequence). Complete variable domain (other parts from reference TRBV7-9 and TRBJ1-2): DTGVSQNPRHKITKRGQNVTFRCDPISEHNRLYWYRQTLGQGPEFLTYFQNEAQLEKSRLLSDRFSAERPKGSFSTLEIQRTEQGDSAMYLCASDGGGGSYGYTFGSGTRLTVV.

V is TRBV7-8 and J is TRBJ2-3, with D perhaps TRBD2 (6 bases). The CDR3 runs 15 residues. V was cut by 4 bases and J by 3 bases, with 14 bases left in between. Per the germline V gene, CDR1 is SGHVS and CDR2 is FQNEAQ. CDR3 DNA: TGTGCCAGCAGCTCTTTCGGGGGAGCGACAGATACGCAGTATTTT. Encoded protein: CASSSFGGATDTQYF.